This entry is about one T cell receptor (beta chain). This clone was seen only a few times. The antigen it binds to is not known. Base quality data are lacking; no much larger clone is found one base away. TCRbeta CDR3 regions were amplified from genomic DNA using the immunoSEQ Assay, a bias-controlled multiplex PCR. The authors' analysis ran thus. Within the assay, amplification of reference gene primers was used to estimate how many nucleated cells each sample contained. Sequence reads were collapsed and filtered to measure the absolute abundance of every unique TCRbeta CDR3 rearrangement. For each sample, productive Simpson clonality was calculated by taking the square root of Simpson's diversity index across productive rearrangements. The table comes from immuneACCESS by way of TCRdb, which keeps in-frame sequences with V and J called. Part of the clones is missing from these tables; in studies checked, under half for an unresolved V gene and the rest for unknown reasons. V and J calls and clone size come straight from that table; D and trimming were deduced from the DNA. This sample gives 80,000 to 95,000 clones in total; 65% to 85% of them show up just once. Roughly 32% of the sample goes to the ten largest clones.

The data stem from a study of blood T cell repertoires in COVID-19 (dated by TCRdb to 2020 to 2022). For the wider study: Collaborator samples came from the United States, Italy and Spain and covered acute and convalescent phases of COVID-19. Where available, HLA class I and class II types were obtained from metadata supplied by the sample provider rather than from assay-based typing. The material from the prospective study consisted of cDNA or gDNA derived from T cells, B-cell-depleted T cells, or PBMCs. Nearly every sample came with metadata listing a de-identified subject ID, COVID-19 status, age in years and sex. The repertoires were released in a freely available public database meant as a resource for research on the immune response to SARS-CoV-2. The samples were drawn from the first 160 participants of the ongoing ImmuneRACE study and from under 1,500 subjects provided by 6 global collaborators. Subjects who had been exposed to COVID-19, were actively infected with it, or had recovered from it provided the deeply sampled blood TCRbeta repertoires that made up the dataset. Study-wide findings and limitations: How much clinical and demographic metadata was included differed by source and by participant, and the metadata was provided uncurated.

CDR1 and CDR2 are drawn from the germline V gene (reference sequence): DFQATT, SNEGSKA. CDR3 length: 14 amino acids, cysteine to phenylalanine. Of the read, only the CDR3 DNA is kept; its 42 bases are in frame from base 1. After removal of 3 bases from V and 2 bases from J, the junction retains 7 bases not matched to a gene. Whole blood was collected in K2EDTA tubes by collaborating institutions according to the institutions' own protocols. For TCRbeta analysis, collaborator samples were shipped as frozen whole blood, as isolated PBMCs, or as DNA extracted from either sample type. Input material: peripheral blood. The sequence joins TRBV20-1 to TRBJ2-7; TRBD2 matches 7 bases in the middle. This TCR was sampled from a woman older than 75 with active or convalescent COVID-19. The CDR3: CSASRGRAAYEQYF. The sequenced DNA: TGCAGTGCTAGTAGAGGGAGGGCCGCCTACGAGCAGTACTTC.